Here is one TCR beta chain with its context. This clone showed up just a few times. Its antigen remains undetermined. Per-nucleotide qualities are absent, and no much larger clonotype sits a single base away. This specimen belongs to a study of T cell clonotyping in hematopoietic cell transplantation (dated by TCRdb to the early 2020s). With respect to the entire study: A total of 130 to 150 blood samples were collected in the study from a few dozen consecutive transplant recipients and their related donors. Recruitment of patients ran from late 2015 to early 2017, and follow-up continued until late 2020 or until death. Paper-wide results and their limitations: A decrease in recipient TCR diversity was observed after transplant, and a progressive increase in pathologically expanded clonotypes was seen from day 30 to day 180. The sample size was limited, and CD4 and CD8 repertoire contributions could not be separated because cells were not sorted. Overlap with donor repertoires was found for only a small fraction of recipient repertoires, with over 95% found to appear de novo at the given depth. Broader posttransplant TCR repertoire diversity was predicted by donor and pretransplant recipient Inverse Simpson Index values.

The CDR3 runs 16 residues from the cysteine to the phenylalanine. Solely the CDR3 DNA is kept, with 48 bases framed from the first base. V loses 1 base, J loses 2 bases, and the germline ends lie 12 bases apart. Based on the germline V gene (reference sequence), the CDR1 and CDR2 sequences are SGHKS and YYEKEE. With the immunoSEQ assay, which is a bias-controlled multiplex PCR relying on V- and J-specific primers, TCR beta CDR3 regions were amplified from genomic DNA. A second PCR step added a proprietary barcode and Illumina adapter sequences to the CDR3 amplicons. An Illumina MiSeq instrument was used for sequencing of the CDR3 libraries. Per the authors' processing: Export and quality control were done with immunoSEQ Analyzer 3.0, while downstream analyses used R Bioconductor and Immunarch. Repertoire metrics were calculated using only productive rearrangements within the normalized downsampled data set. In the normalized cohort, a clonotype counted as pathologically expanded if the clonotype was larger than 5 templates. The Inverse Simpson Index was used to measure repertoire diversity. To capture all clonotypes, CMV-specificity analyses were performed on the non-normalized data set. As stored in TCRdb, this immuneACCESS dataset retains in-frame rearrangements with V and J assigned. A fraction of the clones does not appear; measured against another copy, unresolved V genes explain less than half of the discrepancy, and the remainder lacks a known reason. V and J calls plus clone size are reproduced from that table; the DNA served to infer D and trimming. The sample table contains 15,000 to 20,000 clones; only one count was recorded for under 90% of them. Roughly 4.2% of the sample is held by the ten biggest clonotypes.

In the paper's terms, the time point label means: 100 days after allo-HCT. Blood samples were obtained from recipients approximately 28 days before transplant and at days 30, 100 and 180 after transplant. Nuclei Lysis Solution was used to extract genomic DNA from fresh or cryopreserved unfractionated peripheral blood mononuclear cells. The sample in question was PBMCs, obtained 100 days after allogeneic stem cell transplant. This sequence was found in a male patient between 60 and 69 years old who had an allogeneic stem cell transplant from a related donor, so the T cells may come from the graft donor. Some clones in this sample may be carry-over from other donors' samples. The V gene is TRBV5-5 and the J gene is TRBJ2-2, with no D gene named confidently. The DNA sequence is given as TGTGCCAGCAGCTTGTGGCTCAATTCCAACACCGGGGAGCTGTTTTTT. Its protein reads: CASSLWLNSNTGELFF.